This T cell receptor (beta chain) was sequenced during a study of cytomegalovirus exposure and HLA in healthy donors. Study-wide findings and caveats: When analyzed later, a missense DCLRE1C variant was found to be linked to TCR beta V- and J-gene trimming. Productive status was seen about 87% or about 30% of the time for most TCR beta V segments in an earlier analysis. TCR beta chains numbering some 160 were designated cytomegalovirus-associated.

Amplification used 60 Vbeta primers and 13 Jbeta primers. Sequencing was performed with immunoSEQ multiplex PCR; in TCRdb, only in-frame clones are kept and a portion is missing. This sample has about 52,000 clones, with roughly 72% found just once. Concerning this clone: The antigen is undetermined.

Germline V gives CDR1 SGHNT, CDR2 YYREEE (reference sequence). The J segment lost 2 bases and the V segment lost 2 bases, leaving 5 bases of the junction unmatched. CDR3 length equals 15 residues. The receptor comes from a woman aged 50 to 60 in good health and CMV-seronegative. The sequenced sample consisted of PBMCs. This chain joins TRBV5-4 and TRBJ2-3, with 7 positions matching TRBD1. Here the CDR3 DNA reads TGTGCCAGCAGCTTCGTGACAGGGCCCACAGATACGCAGTATTTT. This translates into CASSFVTGPTDTQYF. The full variable domain, rest sourced from reference TRBV5-4 and TRBJ2-3, is ETGVTQSPTHLIKTRGQQVTLRCSSQSGHNTVSWYQQALGQGPQFIFQYYREEENGRGNFPPRFSGLQFPNYSSELNVNALELDDSALYLCASSFVTGPTDTQYFGPGTRLTVL.